This paragraph reports one T cell receptor beta chain. V was pared by 6 bases and J by 5 bases, with 13 bases between. The V gene's germline CDR1 is SGHTA and CDR2 FQGTGA. This CDR3 comprises 14 residues. The data originate from a study of blood T cell repertoires in COVID-19. Sequencing was performed with immunoSEQ multiplex PCR; in TCRdb, only in-frame clones are kept and a portion is missing. In the table there are under 300,000 clones, 70% to 90% of which are singletons. Sample: peripheral blood. The chain recombines TRBV7-3 with TRBJ2-2; no clear D. This receptor was taken from a man between 18 and 29 years old with active or convalescent COVID-19. CDR3 sequence reads: CASRSGSRTGELFF. The CDR3 bases are TGTGCCAGCAGGTCAGGAAGTAGGACCGGGGAGCTGTTTTTT.